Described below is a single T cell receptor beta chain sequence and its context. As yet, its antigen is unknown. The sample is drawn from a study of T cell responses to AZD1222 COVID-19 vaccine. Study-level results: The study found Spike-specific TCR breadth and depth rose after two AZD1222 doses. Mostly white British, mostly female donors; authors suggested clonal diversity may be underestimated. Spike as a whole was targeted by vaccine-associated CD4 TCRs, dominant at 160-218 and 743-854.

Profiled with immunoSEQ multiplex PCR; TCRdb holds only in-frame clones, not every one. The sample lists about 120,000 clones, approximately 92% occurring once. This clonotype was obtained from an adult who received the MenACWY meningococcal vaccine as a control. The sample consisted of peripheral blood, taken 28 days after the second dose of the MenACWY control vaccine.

The CDR3 region has the DNA TGTGCCAGCAGCCTCGGAGGAGAAGGGGTCTACGAGCAGTACGTC. Protein product: CASSLGGEGVYEQYV. This sequence joins TRBV13 and TRBJ2-7, with D perhaps being TRBD1 or TRBD2 (5 bases each). Germline V gives CDR1 PRHDT, CDR2 FYEKMQ (reference sequence). V was pared by 5 bases and J by 3 bases, with 17 bases between. This CDR3 is 15 amino acids long.